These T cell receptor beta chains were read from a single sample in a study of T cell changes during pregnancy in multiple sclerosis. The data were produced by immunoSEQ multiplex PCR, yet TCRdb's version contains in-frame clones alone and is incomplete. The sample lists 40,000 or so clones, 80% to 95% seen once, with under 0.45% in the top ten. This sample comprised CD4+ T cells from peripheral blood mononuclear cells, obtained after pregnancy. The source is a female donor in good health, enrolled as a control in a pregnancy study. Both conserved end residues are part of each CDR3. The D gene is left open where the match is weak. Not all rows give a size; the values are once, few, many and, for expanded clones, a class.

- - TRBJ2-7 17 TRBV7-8 CASSLVRGEGSYYEQYF TGTGCCAGCAGCTTAGTGAGGGGGGAGGGTTCGTACTACGAGCAGTACTTC
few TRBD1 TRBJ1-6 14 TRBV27 CASSFSGGNSPLHF TGTGCCAGCAGTTTTTCAGGGGGGAATTCACCCCTCCACTTT
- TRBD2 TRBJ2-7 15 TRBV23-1 CARTSGRALSYEQYF TGCGCCAGAACTAGCGGGAGGGCCCTCTCCTACGAGCAGTACTTC
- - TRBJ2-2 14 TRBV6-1 CASRRGKNTGELFF TGTGCCAGCAGGCGGGGAAAAAACACCGGGGAGCTGTTTTTT
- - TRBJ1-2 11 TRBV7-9 CASSLTGGYTF TGTGCCAGCAGCTTGACAGGTGGCTACACCTTC
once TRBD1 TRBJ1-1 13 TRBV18 CASSPGQGAGAFF TGTGCCAGCTCACCAGGACAGGGGGCGGGAGCTTTCTTT
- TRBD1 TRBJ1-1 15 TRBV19 CASSLNRGGNTEAFF TGTGCCAGTAGTTTAAACAGGGGAGGAAACACTGAAGCTTTCTTT
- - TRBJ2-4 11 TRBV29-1 CSVEGANIQYF TGCAGCGTTGAGGGGGCAAACATTCAGTACTTC
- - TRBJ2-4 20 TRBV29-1 CSVAPTNRVKGGIAKNIQYF TGCAGCGTTGCCCCAACCAACCGGGTGAAGGGGGGGATAGCCAAAAACATTCAGTACTTC
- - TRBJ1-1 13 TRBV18 CASSPTTNTEAFF TGTGCCAGCTCACCAACCACAAACACTGAAGCTTTCTTT
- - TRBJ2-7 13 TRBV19 CASSIADSYEQYF TGTGCCAGTAGTATCGCTGACAGTTACGAGCAGTACTTC
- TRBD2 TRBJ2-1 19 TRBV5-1 CASSLAGVRESPSYNEQFF TGCGCCAGCAGCTTGGCCGGGGTGCGGGAGAGCCCCTCCTACAATGAGCAGTTCTTC
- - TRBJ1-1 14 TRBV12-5 CASGRGGPNTEAFF TGTGCTAGTGGCCGAGGGGGTCCGAACACTGAAGCTTTCTTT
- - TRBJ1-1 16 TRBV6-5 CASSYRTVGKNTEAFF TGTGCCAGCAGTTACCGGACAGTCGGGAAAAACACTGAAGCTTTCTTT
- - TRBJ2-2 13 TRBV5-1 CASSLQNTGELFF TGCGCCAGCAGCTTACAGAACACCGGGGAGCTGTTTTTT
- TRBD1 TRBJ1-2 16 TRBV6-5 CASSYLSPGTGDGYTF TGTGCCAGCAGTTACCTAAGTCCCGGGACAGGGGATGGCTACACCTTC
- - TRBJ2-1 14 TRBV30 CAWSRGSSYNEQFF TGTGCCTGGAGCCGGGGGAGCTCCTACAATGAGCAGTTCTTC
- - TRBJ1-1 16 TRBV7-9 CASSLALRDEDDEAFF TGTGCCAGCAGCTTAGCGTTGAGGGATGAGGATGATGAAGCTTTCTTT